A selection of T cell receptor beta chains follows, all from one sample in a study of Ad26.COV2.S vaccination and SARS-CoV-2 variants. Measured with immunoSEQ multiplex PCR; TCRdb has only the in-frame clones, and not every one. Altogether some 410,000 clones are present, 92% being singletons, with the ten largest covering roughly 1.7%. Here the sequenced sample was peripheral blood, taken in a trial of Ad26.COV2.S vaccine versus placebo. The receptor set was obtained from a person aged 18-60 years who received the Ad26.COV2.S COVID-19 vaccine or a placebo. Both conserved end residues are part of each CDR3. A D gene is named only where the DNA matches it firmly. Part of the rows lack a size; the others show once, few, many or a class for expanded clones.

v_gene	j_gene	abundance	d_gene	CDR3nt	CDR3aa
TRBV27	TRBJ1-5	.	.	TGTGCCAGCAGTTTATCTGCGACTCAGCCCCAGCATTTT	CASSLSATQPQHF
TRBV10-3	TRBJ1-5	once	TRBD1	TGTGCCATACGGGACAGCATCAATCAGCCCCAGCATTTT	CAIRDSINQPQHF
TRBV19	TRBJ2-4	.	TRBD1	TGTGCCAGTAGGGACAGGATAGCCAAAAACATTCAGTACTTC	CASRDRIAKNIQYF
TRBV5-4	TRBJ2-1	.	.	TGTGCCAGCAGCTTGGAACAGGCCGGTGAGCAGTTCTTC	CASSLEQAGEQFF
TRBV30	TRBJ2-3	.	.	TGTGCCTGGGACGGAAGACAAACAGATACGCAGTATTTT	CAWDGRQTDTQYF
TRBV5-5	TRBJ1-2	.	.	TGTGCCAGCAGCTTTGCAGATTCTAACTATGGCTACACCTTC	CASSFADSNYGYTF
TRBV11-2	TRBJ2-2	.	.	TGTGCCAGCAGCTTTGGCACCGGGGAGCTGTTTTTT	CASSFGTGELFF
TRBV6-5	TRBJ2-7	once	.	TGTGCCAGCAGCATGGGACTGGCCTACGAGCAGTACTTC	CASSMGLAYEQYF
TRBV7-8	TRBJ1-3	.	.	TGTGCCAGCAGCGGGGGGCGGGGGTACTCTGGAAACACCATATATTTT	CASSGGRGYSGNTIYF
TRBV5-4	TRBJ2-7	.	TRBD2	TGTGCCAGCAGCTTGGCCGCGGGGGGGCTGTTCGAGCAGTACTTC	CASSLAAGGLFEQYF
TRBV19	TRBJ2-1	.	.	TGTGCCAGTAGTTGGGGTGCCGGGGCGGAGAATGAGCAGTTCTTC	CASSWGAGAENEQFF
TRBV10-3	TRBJ2-3	.	TRBD2	TGTGCCATCAGGGCGGGGGGGCTTACAGATACGCAGTATTTT	CAIRAGGLTDTQYF
TRBV6-5	TRBJ1-5	.	.	TGTGCCAGCAGCCGGGGGATCGGCAATCAGCCCCAGCATTTT	CASSRGIGNQPQHF
TRBV7-2	TRBJ2-1	once	.	TGTGCCAGCAGCTGGGACTTCTCCGGCTACAATGAGCAGTTCTTC	CASSWDFSGYNEQFF
TRBV5-6	TRBJ1-2	.	.	TGTGCCAGCAGCCCACCCCCCTGGACAGACGATGGCTACACCTTC	CASSPPPWTDDGYTF
TRBV2	TRBJ1-2	once	.	TGTGCCCAGCTTAGGGTTGGTGGCTACACCTTC	CAQLRVGGYTF
TRBV9	TRBJ1-3	.	.	TGTGCCAGCGGACGCAACAGGGCGACGTTTGGAAACACCATATATTTT	CASGRNRATFGNTIYF
TRBV7-2	TRBJ1-6	.	.	TGTGCCAGCAGCTTAAGAAGCGATTCACCCCTCCACTTT	CASSLRSDSPLHF
TRBV28	TRBJ2-7	.	.	TGTGCCAGCAGTTTATATCAGGGGTTAACCTACGAGCAGTACTTC	CASSLYQGLTYEQYF
TRBV15	TRBJ2-1	.	TRBD1	TGTGCCACCAGCAGGGACAGGGGGGGCTACAATGAGCAGTTCTTC	CATSRDRGGYNEQFF
TRBV6-2/TRBV6-3	TRBJ1-6	.	.	TGTGCCAGCAGTTACTCGGGCAATAATTCACCCCTCCACTTT	CASSYSGNNSPLHF
TRBV5-1	TRBJ2-5	once	.	TGCGCCAGCAGCACCCTGTCGGGGAACAAAGAGACCCAGTACTTC	CASSTLSGNKETQYF
TRBV5-6	TRBJ1-1	.	.	TGTGCCAGCAGCGCGGGCGGGTGGACTGAAGCTTTCTTT	CASSAGGWTEAFF
TRBV5-6	TRBJ2-5	.	TRBD1	TGTGCCAGCAGCTCCAGACAGGGGGAGACCCAGTACTTC	CASSSRQGETQYF
TRBV6-1	TRBJ2-2	.	.	TGTGCCAGCAGTGATGGTATAGGACCGAACACCGGGGAGCTGTTTTTT	CASSDGIGPNTGELFF
TRBV9	TRBJ1-6	.	TRBD1	TGTGCCAGCAGCGTAGGTTGGACAGGCCTTTATTCCCTCCACTTT	CASSVGWTGLYSLHF
TRBV19	TRBJ2-3	.	TRBD2	TGTGCCAGTAGTATCTCAAGTCTAGCGGGGGGCCAAGATACGCAGTATTTT	CASSISSLAGGQDTQYF
TRBV2	TRBJ2-2	.	.	TGTGCCAGGGCCGGGCGAACGAACACCGGGGAGCTGTTTTTT	CARAGRTNTGELFF
TRBV19	TRBJ2-6	.	TRBD1	TGTGCCAGCCACAGTGGGACAGGGTCTCCTTCTGGGGCCAACGTCCTGACTTTC	CASHSGTGSPSGANVLTF
TRBV18	TRBJ2-2	.	TRBD1	TGTGCCAGCTCCCCTGGACAGGGAAAGAGCACCGGGGAGCTGTTTTTT	CASSPGQGKSTGELFF
TRBV3-1/TRBV3-2	TRBJ2-3	.	TRBD1	TGTGCCAGCAGCCAAAGTCCGGGACAGAAGGGCACAGATACGCAGTATTTT	CASSQSPGQKGTDTQYF